This is a list of T cell receptor beta chains from one sample in a study of T cell responses to AZD1222 COVID-19 vaccine. The protocol was immunoSEQ multiplex PCR, while the TCRdb copy is restricted to in-frame clones and leaves out a portion. The sample holds approximately 180,000 clones, 90% to 95% seen once. The material sequenced was peripheral blood, taken 28 days after the second dose of the MenACWY control vaccine. These receptors originate from an adult who received the MenACWY meningococcal vaccine as a control. Both conserved end residues are part of each CDR3.

cdr3_aa	v_call	j_call	cdr3_length
CASSLLVGLTEDTQYF	TRBV7-2	TRBJ2-3	16
CASSIGVTGELFF	TRBV2	TRBJ2-2	13
CAGSRGFAGELFF	TRBV6-5	TRBJ2-2	13
CASSSGTGSDTGELFF	TRBV19	TRBJ2-2	16
CASSPGGSGYGYTF	TRBV6-6	TRBJ1-2	14
CASSQDWVGAGNTIYF	TRBV3-1/TRBV3-2	TRBJ1-3	16
CASSLYPFGELGTYNSPLHF	TRBV28	TRBJ1-6	20
CASSLGGGYTDTQYF	TRBV7-7	TRBJ2-3	15
CASRLRGVSYEQYF	TRBV2	TRBJ2-7	14
CASSYSGGGETQYF	TRBV5-1	TRBJ2-5	14